This T cell receptor beta chain derives from a study of blood T cell repertoires in COVID-19. The method was immunoSEQ multiplex PCR; TCRdb's version includes in-frame clones alone and lacks a portion of them. The sample has roughly 120,000 clones; roughly 74% are singletons. This clone was counted once. Material: peripheral blood. The clonotype comes from a man older than 75 with COVID-19, enrolled during active disease.

CDR3 sequence reads: CASSRWAPKNPHNEQFF. In DNA, the CDR3 is TGTGCCAGTAGCCGGTGGGCCCCAAAAAACCCACACAATGAGCAGTTCTTC. The V gene is TRBV19, the J gene TRBJ2-1; D gene unclear. Germline values: CDR1 LNHDA, CDR2 SQIVND (reference sequence). The V and J ends lost 6 bases and 5 bases respectively, with 23 bases between them. The CDR3 is made up of 17 amino acids.